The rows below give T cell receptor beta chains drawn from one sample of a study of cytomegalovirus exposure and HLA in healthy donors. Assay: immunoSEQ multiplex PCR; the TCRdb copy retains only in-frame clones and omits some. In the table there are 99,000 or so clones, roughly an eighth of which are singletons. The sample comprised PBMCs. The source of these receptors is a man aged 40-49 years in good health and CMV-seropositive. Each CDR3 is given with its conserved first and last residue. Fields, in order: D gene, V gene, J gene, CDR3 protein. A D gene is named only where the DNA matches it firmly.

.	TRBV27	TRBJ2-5	CASSLRGVGVQETQYF
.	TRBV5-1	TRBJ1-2	CASSVSGGYYGYTF
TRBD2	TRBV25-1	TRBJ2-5	CASSEYSGRSYSGETQYF
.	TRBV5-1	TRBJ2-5	CASSISLGAGETQYF
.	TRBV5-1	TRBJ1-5	CASSLGGRAQPQHF
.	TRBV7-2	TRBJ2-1	CASSLQEGLRAEQFF
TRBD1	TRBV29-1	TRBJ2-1	CSVEIPTGLNEQFF
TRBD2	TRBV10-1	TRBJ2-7	CASSDPVTSGSMYF
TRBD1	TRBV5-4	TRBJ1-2	CASSWDRGYGYTF
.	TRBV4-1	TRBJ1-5	CASSQDGEQPQHF
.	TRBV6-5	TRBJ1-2	CASGGVAYGYTF
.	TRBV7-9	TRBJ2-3	CASQNPGTDTQYF
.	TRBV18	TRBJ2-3	CASSPPEPSGRDTQYF
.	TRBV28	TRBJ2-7	CASSLSVTSGEQYF
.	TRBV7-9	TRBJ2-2	CATPERVSNTGELFF
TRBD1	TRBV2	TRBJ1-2	CASSGGMTGIGYGYTF
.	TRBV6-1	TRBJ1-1	CASSEDILKAFF
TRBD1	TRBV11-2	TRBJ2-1	CASSLAWDRATFWDEQFF
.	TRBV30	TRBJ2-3	CALRPSRDTQYF
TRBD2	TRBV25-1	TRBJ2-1	CASSEPSGRANEQFF
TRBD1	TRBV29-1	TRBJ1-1	CSVTGTGESFF
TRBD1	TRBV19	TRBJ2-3	CASSRRRQGAILDTQYF
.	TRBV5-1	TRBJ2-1	CASSFGQTYNEQFF
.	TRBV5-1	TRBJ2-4	CASSLGTTTKNIQYF
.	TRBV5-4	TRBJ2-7	CASSLDAGPLPYEQYF
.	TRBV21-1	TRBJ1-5	CASSKLQPQHF
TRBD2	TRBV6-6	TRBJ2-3	CASKPGLAGVDTQYF
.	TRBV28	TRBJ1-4	CASGGGKLFF
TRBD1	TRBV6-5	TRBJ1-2	CASSYVTGTGTYGYTF
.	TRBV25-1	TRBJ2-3	CASSEFTGPSTDTQYF
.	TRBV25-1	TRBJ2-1	CASNLHYNEQFF
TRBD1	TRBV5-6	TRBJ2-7	CASSWDRLEQYF
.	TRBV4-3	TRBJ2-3	CASSQRSRTDTQYF